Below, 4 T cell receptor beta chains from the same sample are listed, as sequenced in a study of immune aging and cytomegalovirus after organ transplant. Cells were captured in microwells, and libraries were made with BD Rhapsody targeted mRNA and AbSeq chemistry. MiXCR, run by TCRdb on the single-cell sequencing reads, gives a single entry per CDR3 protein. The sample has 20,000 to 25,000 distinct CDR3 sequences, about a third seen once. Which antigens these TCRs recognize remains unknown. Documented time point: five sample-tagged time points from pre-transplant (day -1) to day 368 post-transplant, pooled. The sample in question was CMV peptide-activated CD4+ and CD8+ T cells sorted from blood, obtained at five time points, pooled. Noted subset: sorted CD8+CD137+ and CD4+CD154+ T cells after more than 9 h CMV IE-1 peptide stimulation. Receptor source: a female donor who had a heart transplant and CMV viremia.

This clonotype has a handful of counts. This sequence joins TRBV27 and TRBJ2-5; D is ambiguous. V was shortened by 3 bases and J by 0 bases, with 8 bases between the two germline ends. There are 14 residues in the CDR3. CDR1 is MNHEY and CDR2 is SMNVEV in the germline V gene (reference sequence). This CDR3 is CASSFLDDQETQYF. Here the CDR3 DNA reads TGTGCCAGCAGTTTTCTCGACGACCAAGAGACCCAGTACTTC.

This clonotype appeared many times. In DNA, the CDR3 is TGTGCCAGCAGTGAGACTGGGGTGGATGGCTACACCTTC. This translates into CASSETGVDGYTF. The genes are TRBV6-1 and TRBJ1-2; D call uncertain. Deletions cut 3 bases from V and 6 bases from J, with 11 bases between. Germline CDR1 reads MNHNS; CDR2 reads SASEGT. This CDR3 spans 13 amino acids.

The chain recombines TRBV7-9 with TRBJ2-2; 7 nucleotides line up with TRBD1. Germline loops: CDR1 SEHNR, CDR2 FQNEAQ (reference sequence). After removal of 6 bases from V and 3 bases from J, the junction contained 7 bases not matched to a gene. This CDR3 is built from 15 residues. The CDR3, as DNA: TGTGCCAGCAGATACGGGACAGCCTACACCGGGGAGCTGTTTTTT. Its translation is CASRYGTAYTGELFF.

As DNA, the CDR3 is TGTGCCAGCCTGGACCCCTCTGAAGCTTTCTTT. Its protein product is CASLDPSEAFF. The chain joins TRBV28 to TRBJ1-1, with D uncertain. The germline CDR1 and CDR2 sequences are MDHEN and SYDVKM. V gave up 8 bases and J gave up 6 bases, with 10 bases separating them. The CDR3 runs to 11 residues.